The T cell receptor beta chain under discussion was sequenced for a study of cytomegalovirus exposure and HLA in healthy donors. Study-wide context: For the approximately 420 genotyped donors, 81% fell within the Caucasian-associated ancestry cluster. Study-wide results and limits: At a 0.05 false discovery rate, a later analysis found 18,000 or so TCR beta sequences to be associated with HLA alleles. Several V segments, TRBV6-2 and TRBV6-3 among them, could not be told apart and were dropped.

PCR amplification relied on 60 Vbeta primers (plus 13 Jbeta primers). Data came from immunoSEQ multiplex PCR; TCRdb stores just in-frame clones and leaves some out. Its clone listing holds over 100,000 clones. The trim removed 2 bases at V and 0 bases at J, leaving 5 bases unmatched. The CDR3 consists of 16 residues. Germline V lookup: CDR1 SGHTA, CDR2 FQGTGA. At sampling all donors were nominally healthy, likely with unrecorded immune exposures. On this clone itself: No antigen is known for it.

The chain carries TRBV7-3 and TRBJ1-1; 8 bases agree with TRBD1. The sample consisted of PBMCs. This TCR derives from a man younger than 30 in good health and CMV-seronegative. CDR3 nucleotide sequence: TGTGCCAGCAGCTTAGTGCCAGGGGGCATGAACACTGAAGCTTTCTTT. Its protein product is CASSLVPGGMNTEAFF.